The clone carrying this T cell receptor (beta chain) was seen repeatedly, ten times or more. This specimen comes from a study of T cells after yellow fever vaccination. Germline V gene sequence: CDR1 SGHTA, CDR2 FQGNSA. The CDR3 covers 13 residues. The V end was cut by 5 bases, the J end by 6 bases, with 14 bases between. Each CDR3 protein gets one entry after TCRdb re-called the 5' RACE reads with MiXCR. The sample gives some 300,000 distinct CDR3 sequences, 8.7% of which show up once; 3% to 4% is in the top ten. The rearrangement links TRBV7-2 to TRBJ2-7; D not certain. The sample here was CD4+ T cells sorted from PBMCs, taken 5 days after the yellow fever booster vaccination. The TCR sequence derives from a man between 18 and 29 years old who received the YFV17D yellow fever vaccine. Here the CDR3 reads CASSPPGPSEQYF. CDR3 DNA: TGTGCCAGCAGCCCCCCGGGTCCAAGCGAGCAGTACTTC.